This T cell receptor (beta chain) is drawn from a study of T cells after posttransplantation cyclophosphamide (dated by TCRdb to the mid-2010s). The study in broad terms: Using TRB sequencing, the study followed how the T cell repertoire rebuilt after myeloablative bone marrow transplantation with posttransplantation cyclophosphamide given as GVHD prophylaxis. Antigen receptor sequencing covered samples from 35 PTCy-treated patients and about 17 of their related bone marrow donors. Blood from all 30 or so PTCy patients who had 1-year posttransplant specimens underwent TRB sequencing. Up to roughly 3 additional blood samples from 2 to 5.2 years after transplant were also TRB-sequenced in 3 patients, as was pretransplant blood from a handful of patients. Because TRA and TRB clonality correlated tightly in about 9 samples, the subsequent TCR analyses were limited to TRB only. Public TRB sequences were searched against a database of over 3,600 sequences associated with responses to pathogens, tumor antigens, self-antigens and alloantigens.

Results and caveats for the whole study, not just this receptor: Across about 40 patients, TRB clonality was highly associated with recipient CMV seropositivity and CMV reactivation, and diversity in PTCy patients was similar to diversity in CNI/methotrexate controls. The TRB repertoires of T cells infiltrating skin or GI tract showed only limited overlap with the TRB repertoires of T cells in blood. At 1-2 months, donor-recipient similarity was low but rose over the first year, and the later blood repertoires were often dominated by donor CD8+ memory clones.

From the cysteine up to the phenylalanine, the CDR3 has a length of 14 residues. Solely the CDR3 DNA is kept, with 42 bases framed from the first base. Via the germline V gene, CDR1 is SQVTM and CDR2 ANQGSEA. V trim: 4 bases; J trim: 4 bases; unmatched bases: 7. The sample's treatment or condition label is to be understood as: high-dose cyclophosphamide on days +3 and +4 as single-agent GVHD prophylaxis. PTCy patients received busulfan and fludarabine conditioning, a related or unrelated marrow graft, and cyclophosphamide on days +3 and +4. The PTCy-treated patients were enrolled in a prospective multi-institutional clinical trial. Mononuclear cells from peripheral blood and bone marrow were separated by Ficoll-Hypaque density centrifugation and then cryopreserved. TRB sequencing was run on genomic DNA with either the immunoSEQ assay at survey resolution or the hsTCRB kit. As for how the authors treated the data: The immunoSEQ software was used for initial read processing, and the LymphoSeq R package was used for repertoire analyses. Clonality was computed as 1 minus normalized Shannon entropy; Gini coefficient was also calculated for each TRB dataset. To infer phenotypes in unsorted samples, TRB sequences from sorted subsets of the recipient or donor were mapped onto unsorted samples from the same recipient. TCRdb took over this immuneACCESS table, retaining in-frame rearrangements with V and J assigned. Such tables are incomplete; in checked studies, under half of the missing clones stem from an unresolved V gene, and the remainder is unexplained. The V and J calls and clone size were taken over from that table, and D and trimming were inferred from the DNA. The sample profile shows about 2,500 clones; 75% to 90% of them were found once. Of the sample, roughly a quarter is held by the ten largest clones.

Concerning this clone: Its antigen remains unidentified. Qualities for individual bases were not recorded, and no much larger clone is one base off.

This TCR was sampled from a young adult male patient who received an allogeneic stem cell transplant from a related donor, was CMV-positive, and had acute GVHD only. Because of the transplant, the T cells may be the graft donor's rather than the patient's own. The sequencing used PBMCs, collected after allogeneic stem cell transplant with posttransplant cyclophosphamide. The rearranged segments are TRBV29-1 and TRBJ2-3; TRBD2 agrees with 8 junctional bases. DNA sequence: TGCAGCGTTGGAGGCGGGGGGTCCGCAGATACGCAGTATTTT. It codes for CSVGGGGSADTQYF.